The clone carrying this T cell receptor beta chain was seen only a few times. cDNA molecules carried unique molecular identifiers, and template switching added a universal primer site. MiXCR, applied by TCRdb to the 5' RACE reads, yields one record per CDR3 protein. The data hold 430,000 or so distinct CDR3 sequences, with roughly a quarter observed a single time. The data originate from a study of identical twins. A further study also used this sample, focusing on T cells expressing NK-cell markers. That publication notes: From sorted CD3+CD56+NKG2C+, CD3+CD56+NKG2C- and CD3+CD56-NKG2C+ T cells came the TCR beta repertoires. Several experiments confined sorting to alpha-beta TCR T cells with an anti-gamma-delta TCR antibody.

This TCR derives from a woman aged 18 to 35 in good health. The sequenced sample consisted of CD4+ T cells sorted from blood.

The CDR3 DNA reads as TGTGCCAGCAGTTTACGGGGGGGAGGAGAAAAACTGTTTTTT. Translated: CASSLRGGGEKLFF. This sequence joins TRBV12-3 or TRBV12-4 and TRBJ1-4, with D perhaps matching TRBD1 (5 bases). There are 14 residues in the CDR3. V gave up 2 bases and J gave up 8 bases, with 12 bases separating them.